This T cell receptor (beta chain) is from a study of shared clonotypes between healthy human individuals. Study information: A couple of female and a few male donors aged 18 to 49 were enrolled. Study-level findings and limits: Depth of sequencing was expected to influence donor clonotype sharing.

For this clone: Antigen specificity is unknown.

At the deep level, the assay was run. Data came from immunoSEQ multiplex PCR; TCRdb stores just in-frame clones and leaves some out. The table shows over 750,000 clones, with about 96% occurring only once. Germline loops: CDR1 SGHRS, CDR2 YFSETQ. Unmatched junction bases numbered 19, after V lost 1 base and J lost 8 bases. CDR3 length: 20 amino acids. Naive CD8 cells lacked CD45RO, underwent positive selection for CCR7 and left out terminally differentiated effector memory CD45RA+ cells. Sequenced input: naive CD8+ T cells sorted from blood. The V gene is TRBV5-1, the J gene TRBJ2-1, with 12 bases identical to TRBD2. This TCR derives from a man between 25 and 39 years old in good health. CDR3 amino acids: CASSLTQGLAGLPPVDEQFF. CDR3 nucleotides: TGCGCCAGCAGCTTGACCCAAGGACTAGCGGGACTACCTCCCGTGGATGAGCAGTTCTTC.